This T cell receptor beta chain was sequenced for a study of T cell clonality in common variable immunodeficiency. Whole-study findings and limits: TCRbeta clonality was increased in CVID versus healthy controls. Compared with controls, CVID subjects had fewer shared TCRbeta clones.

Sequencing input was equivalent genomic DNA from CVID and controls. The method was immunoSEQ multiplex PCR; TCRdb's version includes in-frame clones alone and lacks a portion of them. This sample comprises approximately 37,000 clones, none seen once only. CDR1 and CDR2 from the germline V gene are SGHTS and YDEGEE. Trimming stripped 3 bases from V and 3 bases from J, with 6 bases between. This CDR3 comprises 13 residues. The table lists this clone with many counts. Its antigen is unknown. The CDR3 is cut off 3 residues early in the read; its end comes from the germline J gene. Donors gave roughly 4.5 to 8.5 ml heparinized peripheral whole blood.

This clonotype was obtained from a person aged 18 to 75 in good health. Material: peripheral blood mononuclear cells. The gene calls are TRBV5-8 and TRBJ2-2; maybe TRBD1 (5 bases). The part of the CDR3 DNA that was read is TGTGCCAGCAGCTACAGGCACACCGGGGAG. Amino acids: CASSYRHTGE. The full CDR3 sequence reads CASSYRHTGELFF.